This TCR beta chain was found in a study of somatic mutations in cytotoxic T cells in rheumatoid arthritis. Turning to the study itself: Patient blood, which was peripheral blood collected as 30 ml EDTA, was drawn right after diagnosis and before any treatment started.

The CDR3 has 14 amino acids. Germline CDR1 is SGHTA and CDR2 is FQGNSA. The V end lost 0 bases, the J end lost 4 bases, and 7 bases lay between the germline ends. Assay: immunoSEQ multiplex PCR; the TCRdb copy retains only in-frame clones and omits some. The data show some 7,000 clones, 80% to 90% seen once. The origin of this receptor is a woman in her 70s with rheumatoid arthritis. The sequencing input was CD8+ T cells sorted from blood. The gene calls are TRBV7-2 and TRBJ1-5; unclear D gene. DNA of the CDR3: TGTGCCAGCAGCTTAGCCCCGTTTAATCAGCCCCAGCATTTT. Its protein is CASSLAPFNQPQHF.